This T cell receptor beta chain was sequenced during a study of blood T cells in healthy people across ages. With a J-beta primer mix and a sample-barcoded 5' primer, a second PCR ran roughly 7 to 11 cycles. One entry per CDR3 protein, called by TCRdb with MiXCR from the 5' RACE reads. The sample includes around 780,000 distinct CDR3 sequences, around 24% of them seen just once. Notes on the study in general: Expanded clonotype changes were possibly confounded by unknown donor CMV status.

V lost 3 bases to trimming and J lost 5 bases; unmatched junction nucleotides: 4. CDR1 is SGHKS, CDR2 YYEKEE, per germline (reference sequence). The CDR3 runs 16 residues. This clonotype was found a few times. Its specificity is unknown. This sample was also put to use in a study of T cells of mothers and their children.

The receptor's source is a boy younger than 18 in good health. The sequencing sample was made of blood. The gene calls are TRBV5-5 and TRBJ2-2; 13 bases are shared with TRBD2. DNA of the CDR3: TGTGCCAGCAGCTCACTAGCGGGGGGGCAAACCGGGGAGCTGTTTTTT. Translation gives CASSSLAGGQTGELFF.